Reported below is one T cell receptor (beta chain). The data belong to a study of T cells after yellow fever vaccination. TCRdb reanalysed the 5' RACE reads using MiXCR and keeps one entry per CDR3 protein. Found here are about 340,000 distinct CDR3 sequences, roughly an eighth of them singletons; the top ten hold more than 3%. Here the sequenced sample was CD4+ T cells sorted from PBMCs, taken 15 days after the yellow fever booster vaccination. The source is a man between 18 and 35 years old who received the YFV17D yellow fever vaccine.

For the CDR3, the DNA is TGTGCCAGCAGCATAGGGCAGCTCTCTAACTATGGCTACACCTTC. Its translation: CASSIGQLSNYGYTF. V is TRBV7-9 and J is TRBJ1-2; D unresolved. Germline V gives CDR1 SEHNR, CDR2 FQNEAQ (reference sequence). The CDR3 runs 15 residues. Trimming took off 5 bases at V and 0 bases at J, with 13 bases between the two ends.